A single sample gave rise to the 17 T cell receptor beta chains below, sequenced in a study of T-cell memory formation after mild COVID-19. TCRdb analysed the 5' RACE reads with MiXCR anew, one entry per CDR3 protein. The sample consists of about 250,000 distinct CDR3 sequences, about 16% of them appearing once. Sequencing was done on a sample of PBMCs or a T cell subset sorted from them (not recorded which). All receptors derive from an adult woman who had mild COVID-19 (a few samples of this study predate the infection). Cell type and time point are not known.

This clonotype was detected a few times. V is TRBV20-1 and J is TRBJ2-1; maybe TRBD2 (5 bases). Germline V lookup: CDR1 DFQATT, CDR2 SNEGSKA (reference sequence). Trimming removed 5 bases at V and 7 bases at J, with 12 bases between. This CDR3 is built from 12 residues. CDR3 sequence reads: CSAGSSWNEQFF. The CDR3 bases are TGCAGTGCTGGATCTAGCTGGAATGAGCAGTTCTTC.

V and J are TRBV4-2 and TRBJ2-1; D is uncertain. Germline CDR1 is LGHNA and CDR2 is YNFKEQ. Trimming took 0 bases from V and 6 from J, leaving 6 bases between them. This CDR3 comprises 13 residues. CDR3 sequence: CASSQDRFNEQFF. DNA of the CDR3: TGTGCCAGCAGCCAAGATCGTTTCAATGAGCAGTTCTTC.

The V gene is TRBV12-3 or TRBV12-4, the J gene TRBJ2-3, with a weak D call TRBD2 (6 bases). The CDR3 has 15 residues. V dropped 4 bases and J dropped 1 base, with 12 bases sitting between them. CDR3 sequence reads: CASSSHGTGTDTQYF. Here the CDR3 DNA reads TGTGCCAGCAGTTCGCACGGGACTGGCACAGATACGCAGTATTTT.

The chain is built from TRBV5-1 and TRBJ2-2, with TRBD1 as a possible D gene (6 bases). There are 16 residues in the CDR3. V shed 3 bases and J shed 4 bases, with 16 bases lying between them. Germline V gives CDR1 SGHRS, CDR2 YFSETQ. The CDR3 region is CASSSHGTSGTGELFF. The CDR3 nucleotides read TGCGCCAGCAGCTCACACGGGACATCGGGCACCGGGGAGCTGTTTTTT.

The J gene is TRBJ2-3, the V gene TRBV4-2; tentative D call: TRBD2 (6 bases). The CDR3 extends over 14 amino acids. The germline V gene encodes CDR1 LGHNA and CDR2 YNFKEQ. The V and J ends lost 1 base and 5 bases respectively, with 10 bases between them. The CDR3 region has the DNA TGTGCCAGCAGCCAAGTACGGCGGGAAGATACGCAGTATTTT. The encoded protein is CASSQVRREDTQYF.

This clonotype appeared many times. The V and J genes are TRBV5-4 and TRBJ2-1, with 7 positions matching TRBD1. The CDR3 runs to 16 residues. CDR1 and CDR2 from the germline V gene are SGHNT and YYREEE (reference sequence). J gave up 6 bases and V 3 bases, and 12 bases lay outside the gene matches. The CDR3 bases are TGTGCCAGCAGCTCATACAGGGGTCAGGCCTTCAATGAGCAGTTCTTC. Translated, it gives CASSSYRGQAFNEQFF.

Remarks on this clonotype: A much bigger clone sits one base away, suggesting this may be a read error. The genes are TRBV5-5 and TRBJ2-5; D is unresolved. Trimming took 1 base from V and 5 from J, leaving 9 bases between them. The CDR3 covers 13 residues. Germline V gives CDR1 SGHKS, CDR2 YYEKEE (reference sequence). CDR3 nucleotide sequence: TGTGCCAGCAGCTTGTGGGTGGGCGAGACCCAGTACTTC. This gives the protein CASSLWVGETQYF.

This clonotype was found a few times. J is TRBJ1-2 and V is TRBV11-2, with 10 bases fitting TRBD1. V shed 3 bases, J shed 2 bases, and the junction held 0 bases outside the gene matches. The CDR3 length is 14 residues. Germline CDR1 SGHAT, CDR2 FQNNGV. The CDR3, as DNA: TGTGCCAGCAGCTTGGACAGGGGGAACTATGGCTACACCTTC. Translation gives CASSLDRGNYGYTF.

This clonotype was picked up a small number of times. This sequence joins TRBV12-3 or TRBV12-4 and TRBJ2-7, with TRBD2 matching 12 bases. V gave up 6 bases and J gave up 3 bases; unmatched junction bases: 9. The CDR3 contains 16 residues. The chain's CDR3 is CASRRTSGNPLYEQYF. CDR3 nucleotides: TGTGCCAGCAGGCGGACTAGCGGGAATCCCCTCTACGAGCAGTACTTC.

This clonotype was counted many times. The chain carries TRBV5-5 and TRBJ1-1; the D is unclear. V lost 1 base, J lost 0 bases, and 7 bases lay in between. The CDR3 length is 14 residues. Looked up from germline, CDR1 is SGHKS and CDR2 is YYEKEE (reference sequence). CDR3 sequence: CASSLRSLNTEAFF. The CDR3 DNA reads as TGTGCCAGCAGCTTGCGGTCCTTGAACACTGAAGCTTTCTTT.

The genes are TRBV11-2 and TRBJ2-5; no clear D. Germline lookup yields CDR1 SGHAT and CDR2 FQNNGV. The CDR3 runs 14 residues. V was shortened by 4 bases and J by 6 bases, with 15 bases between the two germline ends. CDR3 in DNA: TGTGCCAGCAGCTCCGGACGGAGTGGACAGACCCAGTACTTC. It translates to CASSSGRSGQTQYF.

The rearrangement uses TRBV4-1 and TRBJ2-3; D gene unclear. Trimming pared 0 bases from V and 2 bases from J, leaving 6 bases between. The CDR3 has 14 amino acids. Germline values: CDR1 MGHRA, CDR2 YSYEKL. The CDR3 DNA sequence: TGCGCCAGCAGCCAAGATATGACCACAGATACGCAGTATTTT. The encoded protein is CASSQDMTTDTQYF.

This clonotype showed up just a few times. The V gene is TRBV20-1, the J gene TRBJ2-7, with TRBD2 as a possible D gene (6 bases). The CDR3 covers 15 residues. Between the trimmed V and J ends, which lost 5 bases and 1 base, there was a span of 18 bases. Germline CDR1 is DFQATT and CDR2 is SNEGSKA (reference sequence). CDR3: CSAAPPRGMSYEQYF. The CDR3 DNA sequence: TGCAGTGCTGCGCCACCACGGGGGATGTCCTACGAGCAGTACTTC.

Of note for this clonotype: Since a much larger clone is just one base distant, this may be a read error. The chain recombines TRBV4-2 with TRBJ2-2; tentatively, D is TRBD1 or TRBD2 (5 bases each). Germline assignment: CDR1 LGHNA and CDR2 YNFKEQ. This CDR3 has 14 residues. The CDR3 loop is CASSVQGSTGEMFF. Written as DNA, the CDR3 is TGTGCCAGCAGCGTGCAGGGTTCAACCGGGGAGATGTTTTTT.

This rearrangement joins TRBV5-1 to TRBJ1-2; D call uncertain. There are 15 residues in the CDR3. V gave up 0 bases and J gave up 0 bases, with 9 bases separating them. Germline V gene sequence: CDR1 SGHRS, CDR2 YFSETQ. CDR3 sequence: CASSLDGGSNYGYTF. CDR3 nucleotides: TGCGCCAGCAGCTTGGATGGCGGTTCTAACTATGGCTACACCTTC.

This clonotype was observed a single time. The genes are TRBV27 and TRBJ2-1; TRBD1 might be the D (6 bases). The CDR3 extends over 14 amino acids. Germline V gene lookup returns CDR1 MNHEY and CDR2 SMNVEV (reference sequence). V lost 2 bases, J lost 12 bases, and 17 bases lay in between. Written as DNA, the CDR3 is TGTGCCAGCAGTTTAGCAGGGGCGAGGGACGTGCAGTTCTTC. As protein: CASSLAGARDVQFF.

This chain joins TRBV20-1 and TRBJ2-2, with TRBD2 matching 10 bases. Germline lookup yields CDR1 DFQATT and CDR2 SNEGSKA (reference sequence). This CDR3 has 16 amino acids. Unmatched junction bases numbered 3, after V lost 2 bases and J lost 0 bases. The CDR3 loop reads CSARTSGNSNTGELFF. In nucleotides, the CDR3 is TGCAGTGCTAGAACTAGCGGGAATTCGAACACCGGGGAGCTGTTTTTT.